This T cell receptor (beta chain) appears in the sequencing data of a study of OX40 agonist ivuxolimab in advanced cancers. Repertoires were generated with immunoSEQ multiplex PCR, while TCRdb's copy carries only in-frame clones and drops some. The profile shows tens of thousands of clones, about 88% of them singletons. The specimen comprised CD4+ or CD8+ T cells sorted from blood, sampled in a trial of the OX40 agonist ivuxolimab. The origin of this receptor is an adult with an advanced solid tumor such as melanoma, head and neck, liver or kidney cancer.

The CDR3 loop is CASSSGLAGGFYEQYF. The CDR3 nucleotides read TGTGCCAGCAGCTCGGGACTAGCGGGAGGGTTTTACGAGCAGTACTTC. V gene TRBV9 combines with J gene TRBJ2-7; TRBD2 matches at 16 bases. V trimming: 4 bases; J trimming: 4 bases; junction bases outside the gene matches: 5. Germline V CDR1 and CDR2: SGDLS, YYNGEE. The CDR3 sequence is 16 residues long.